The entry that follows covers one TCR beta chain sequence. The data were taken from a study of T cells expressing NK-cell markers. The CDR3 loop spans 15 amino acids. CDR1 and CDR2 (germline): LNHDA, SQIVND (reference sequence). TCRdb re-analyzed the 5' RACE reads; it lists each CDR3 protein once, without DNA. This sample carries approximately 170,000 distinct CDR3 sequences, with just over 20% going to the ten biggest clones. Sequenced: blood T cells: a sorted CD56 or NKG2C T cell subset, CD4+ or CD8+ T cells, or bulk PBMC T cells (not recorded which). The rearrangement uses TRBV19 and TRBJ2-2; without DNA, the TCRdb call of TRBD1 cannot be checked. The sequence was collected from a man aged 18-70 years in good health. Here the CDR3 reads CASTDRGGWTGELFF.